This passage covers 32 T cell receptor beta chains from one sample sequenced in a study of identifying expanded T cells in peripheral blood. Here immunoSEQ multiplex PCR was the method, and the copy in TCRdb shows in-frame clones only, minus some. The sample includes around 82,000 clones, roughly 84% of them seen just once. Sample: blood. The receptors shown here come from a person between 18 and 69 years old in good health.

The chain carries TRBV19 and TRBJ2-7, with 7 bases identical to TRBD2. Per the germline V gene, CDR1 is LNHDA and CDR2 is SQIVND (reference sequence). The CDR3 contains 14 residues. J lost 6 bases, V lost 5 bases, and 10 bases had no gene match. The CDR3 region is CASSPLLGRAEQYF. The CDR3, as DNA: TGTGCCAGTAGTCCCCTCCTTGGGAGGGCCGAGCAGTACTTC.

The chain carries TRBV25-1 and TRBJ2-3; D unresolved. This CDR3 is built from 16 residues. CDR1 is MGHDK, CDR2 SYGVNS, per germline. Trimming removed 3 bases at V and 0 bases at J, with 13 bases between. The CDR3 here is CASSDLGGRSTDTQYF. The CDR3 nucleotides are TGTGCCAGCAGTGATTTGGGCGGCCGAAGCACAGATACGCAGTATTTT. The whole variable domain, filled in from reference TRBV25-1 and TRBJ2-3, reads EADIYQTPRYLVIGTGKKITLECSQTMGHDKMYWYQQDPGMELHLIHYSYGVNSTEKGDLSSESTVSRIRTEHFPLTLESARPSHTSQYLCASSDLGGRSTDTQYFGPGTRLTVL.

This chain links TRBV27 with TRBJ2-7; 9 bases match TRBD1. The CDR3 loop spans 15 amino acids. The V gene end was trimmed by 4 bases and the J gene end by 5 bases; junction bases not matched to a gene: 9. Germline V gene lookup returns CDR1 MNHEY and CDR2 SMNVEV (reference sequence). CDR3 in DNA: TGTGCCAGCAGTTCGCTTGGGACAGGGAGAAACGAGCAGTACTTC. Residues: CASSSLGTGRNEQYF.

V is TRBV7-2 and J is TRBJ1-1; possible D gene TRBD1, 6 bases. Germline V gene data show CDR1 as SGHTA and CDR2 as FQGNSA. V lost 6 bases and J lost 1, with 15 bases in between. CDR3 length: 15 amino acids. The CDR3 spells CASSPQGGRNTEAFF. CDR3 bases: TGTGCCAGCAGTCCACAGGGAGGCAGGAACACTGAAGCTTTCTTT.

V usage is TRBV9 and J usage is TRBJ2-2, with D hard to call. CDR1 and CDR2 (germline): SGDLS, YYNGEE. The V and J ends lost 6 bases and 6 bases respectively, with 9 bases between them. The CDR3 is 12 amino acids. The CDR3: CASKNLSGELFF. As DNA, the CDR3 is TGTGCCAGCAAGAATCTGTCCGGGGAGCTGTTTTTT. The full variable domain, completed using reference TRBV9 and TRBJ2-2, is DSGVTQTPKHLITATGQRVTLRCSPRSGDLSVYWYQQSLDQGLQFLIQYYNGEERAKGNILERFSAQQFPDLHSELNLSSLELGDSALYFCASKNLSGELFFGEGSRLTVL.

This chain links TRBV4-1 with TRBJ2-1; D may be TRBD2 (6 bases). Between the trimmed V and J ends, which lost 4 bases and 10 bases, there was a span of 29 bases. The CDR3 contains 18 residues. CDR1 and CDR2 from the germline V gene are MGHRA and YSYEKL. The DNA of the CDR3 is TGCGCCAGCAGCCCCCATCCGGGCGGGGAGACTCGTCTTGGGGAGCAGTTCTTC. Translating gives CASSPHPGGETRLGEQFF.

The chain employs TRBV13 and TRBJ2-3; 15 nucleotides match TRBD2. V lost 4 bases, J lost 9 bases, and 11 bases stayed unmatched. There are 17 residues in the CDR3. In germline, CDR1 is PRHDT, CDR2 FYEKMQ (reference sequence). The CDR3: CASSSWTSGRAIGTQYF. DNA of the CDR3: TGTGCCAGCAGCTCCTGGACTAGCGGGAGGGCAATAGGAACGCAGTATTTT.

The rearrangement links TRBV10-3 to TRBJ2-3, with 14 bases aligning to TRBD2. The V and J ends lost 7 bases and 6 bases, in that order; junction bases with no gene match: 6. CDR1 ENHRY and CDR2 SYGVKD come from the germline V gene. This CDR3 comprises 15 residues. The CDR3 region is CAITLGLAGADTQYF. The DNA for the CDR3 is TGTGCCATCACCTTGGGACTAGCGGGAGCGGATACGCAGTATTTT.

J is TRBJ2-5 and V is TRBV7-2; D gene unclear. V dropped 0 bases and J dropped 5 bases, with 7 bases sitting between them. This CDR3 is 13 amino acids long. Germline V gene data show CDR1 as SGHTA and CDR2 as FQGNSA. CDR3 protein: CASSLAGAETQYF. The CDR3, as DNA: TGTGCCAGCAGCTTAGCGGGTGCGGAGACCCAGTACTTC.

The gene calls are TRBV6-1 and TRBJ1-2; a possible D gene is TRBD1 (5 bases). Germline V CDR1 and CDR2: MNHNS, SASEGT. CDR3 length: 13 residues. Trimming pared 3 bases from V and 5 bases from J, leaving 10 bases between. The CDR3 region is CASSDRARYGYTF. The CDR3 region has the DNA TGTGCCAGCAGTGACAGGGCGCGGTATGGCTACACCTTC.

This chain links TRBV7-2 with TRBJ1-1, with unresolved D. The CDR3 has 16 amino acids. The V gene lost 1 base and the J gene lost 1 base, with 13 bases spanning the gap. CDR1 and CDR2 from the germline V gene are SGHTA and FQGNSA. CDR3 protein: CASSLVEALGNTEAFF. The CDR3 coding sequence is TGTGCCAGCAGCTTAGTCGAGGCTTTGGGGAACACTGAAGCTTTCTTT.

This clone was seen a handful of times. This same CDR3 is encoded by further DNA sequences in the sample. This chain uses TRBV14 with TRBJ2-7; D might be TRBD1 (5 bases). Germline lookup yields CDR1 SGHDN and CDR2 FVKESK. The CDR3 is made up of 14 amino acids. V was clipped by 0 bases and J by 3 bases, with 9 bases between them. DNA of the CDR3: TGTGCCAGCAGCCAAGATGGCCAGGGCTACGAGCAGTACTTC. It is translated as CASSQDGQGYEQYF.

The genes are TRBV11-2 and TRBJ2-3; no clear D gene. This CDR3 contains 18 residues. Trimming cost V 3 bases and J 1 base, with 20 bases left between them. CDR1 is SGHAT and CDR2 is FQNNGV in the germline V gene. CDR3 bases: TGTGCCAGCAGCTTGAGTGTTCTGATCAGGAGTGGCACAGATACGCAGTATTTT. This sequence encodes CASSLSVLIRSGTDTQYF.

This chain uses TRBV27 with TRBJ2-7, with 9 bases that match TRBD2. The CDR3 has 15 amino acids. After removal of 7 bases from V and 6 bases from J, the junction contained 13 bases not matched to a gene. Germline V gene lookup returns CDR1 MNHEY and CDR2 SMNVEV (reference sequence). CDR3 DNA: TGTGCCAGCATCCCCTTGGGTAGCGGGAGCCGCGAGCAGTACTTC. Protein product: CASIPLGSGSREQYF.

The chain joins TRBV11-1 to TRBJ2-3; D unclear. The V gene lost 0 bases and the J gene lost 3 bases, with 7 bases spanning the gap. Germline CDR1 reads SGHAT; CDR2 reads FQDESV (reference sequence). This CDR3 spans 14 amino acids. CDR3 bases: TGTGCCAGCAGCTTAGCGCTTCCGACAGATACGCAGTATTTT. Protein sequence: CASSLALPTDTQYF.

The chain combines TRBV7-2 with TRBJ2-5; 7 bases align to TRBD2. V lost 5 bases to trimming and J lost 5 bases; unmatched junction nucleotides: 14. Germline-derived CDR1 and CDR2 are SGHTA and FQGNSA. The CDR3 is made up of 16 amino acids. This CDR3 reads CASSRNSGHLGETQYF. The CDR3 bases are TGTGCCAGCAGCCGGAATAGCGGGCACCTGGGGGAGACCCAGTACTTC.

This chain connects TRBV15 to TRBJ2-1, with TRBD2 identical over 10 bases. CDR1 is LNHNV, CDR2 YYDKDF, per germline (reference sequence). V lost 3 bases, J lost 4 bases, and 6 bases stayed unmatched. CDR3 length equals 16 residues. The CDR3 DNA reads as TGTGCCACCAGCAGTCCACTAGCGGGGATATACAATGAGCAGTTCTTC. This sequence encodes CATSSPLAGIYNEQFF.

This sequence joins TRBV19 and TRBJ2-6; D is unclear. This CDR3 spans 15 amino acids. Germline values: CDR1 LNHDA, CDR2 SQIVND (reference sequence). The V end lost 11 bases, the J end lost 0 bases, and 14 bases lay between the germline ends. CDR3 in DNA: TGTGCCTCGAGTTTTGATCGCTCTGGGGCCAACGTCCTGACTTTC. Translation gives CASSFDRSGANVLTF.

The CDR3 protein is CASSPSSGTPSGANVLTF. The CDR3, as DNA: TGTGCCAGCAGTCCCTCTAGCGGGACCCCCTCTGGGGCCAACGTCCTGACTTTC. The rearrangement joins TRBV28 to TRBJ2-6; the match to TRBD2 covers 9 bases. Trimming removed 5 bases from V and 0 bases from J; junction bases left unmatched: 8. This CDR3 is built from 18 residues. Germline CDR1 is MDHEN and CDR2 is SYDVKM.

The V call is TRBV30, the J call TRBJ2-1; D gene uncertain. V was trimmed by 2 bases and J by 13 bases, leaving 15 bases between them. CDR3 length: 12 residues. The V gene's germline CDR1 is GTSNPN and CDR2 SVGIG (reference sequence). CDR3 in amino acids: CAWSRVEKFQFF. CDR3 DNA sequence: TGTGCCTGGAGTAGGGTGGAGAAGTTCCAGTTCTTC.

The V call is TRBV7-9, the J call TRBJ2-3, with 7 bases aligning to TRBD2. The CDR3 covers 12 residues. Per germline, CDR1 SEHNR and CDR2 FQNEAQ (reference sequence). V shed 1 base and J 14 bases; nucleotides not matched to a gene: 6. CDR3 nucleotides: TGTGCCAGCAGCTTAGAGACTAGCATTTGGTATTTT. This gives the protein CASSLETSIWYF.

CDR3 DNA sequence: TGTGCCAGCAGCTTAGGGAGTCTCACCGGGGAGCTGTTTTTT. This codes for CASSLGSLTGELFF. The V gene is TRBV11-3, the J gene TRBJ2-2; D is unclear. Germline CDR1 SGHNT, CDR2 YENEEA. This CDR3 comprises 14 residues. Trimming pared 1 base from V and 4 bases from J, leaving 7 bases between.

The genes are TRBV30 and TRBJ2-3; D uncertain. CDR3 length: 10 residues. Trimming cost V 5 bases and J 6 bases, with 6 bases left between them. Germline V lookup: CDR1 GTSNPN, CDR2 SVGIG (reference sequence). CDR3 sequence reads: CAWARDTQYF. The CDR3 coding sequence is TGTGCCTGGGCACGTGATACGCAGTATTTT.

The chain couples TRBV5-6 to TRBJ2-7; D could derive from TRBD1 or TRBD2 (5 bases each). Germline values: CDR1 SGHDT, CDR2 YYEEEE. The V and J ends lost 7 bases and 2 bases respectively, with 19 bases between them. This CDR3 region has 15 residues. CDR3 sequence: CASGLNGAGPYEQYF. Here the CDR3 DNA reads TGTGCCAGCGGACTTAACGGGGCAGGTCCCTACGAGCAGTACTTC. The full variable domain, rest sourced from reference TRBV5-6 and TRBJ2-7, is DAGVTQSPTHLIKTRGQQVTLRCSPKSGHDTVSWYQQALGQGPQFIFQYYEEEERQRGNFPDRFSGHQFPNYSSELNVNALLLGDSALYLCASGLNGAGPYEQYFGPGTRLTVT.

The V gene is TRBV11-3, the J gene TRBJ2-2, with D perhaps TRBD1 (6 bases). CDR3 length equals 14 residues. Germline CDR1 SGHNT, CDR2 YENEEA. The V end was cut by 5 bases, the J end by 1 base, with 8 bases between. The CDR3 DNA follows: TGTGCCAGCAGCAAGACAGGGAACACCGGGGAGCTGTTTTTT. Its translation is CASSKTGNTGELFF. The full variable domain, completed using reference TRBV11-3 and TRBJ2-2, is EAGVVQSPRYKIIEKKQPVAFWCNPISGHNTLYWYLQNLGQGPELLIRYENEEAVDDSQLPKDRFSAERLKGVDSTLKIQPAELGDSAVYLCASSKTGNTGELFFGEGSRLTVL.

In regard to this clone: The junction departs from the called germline gene at one end, perhaps through a read error. This chain joins TRBV2 and TRBJ2-4, with TRBD2 matching over 7 bases. This CDR3 region has 13 residues. Germline CDR1 is SNHLY and CDR2 is FYNNEI. As DNA, the CDR3 is TGTGCCAACAGTCCTAGCGGAGAAAACATTCAGTACTTC. Protein product: CANSPSGENIQYF.

This chain joins TRBV25-1 and TRBJ2-7; no clear D gene. The CDR3 loop spans 14 amino acids. Trimming pared 7 bases from V and 2 bases from J, leaving 15 bases between. Germline V lookup: CDR1 MGHDK, CDR2 SYGVNS. CDR3 coding DNA: TGTGCCAGCATCGGTCCAGGACGGACCTACGAGCAGTACTTC. Protein: CASIGPGRTYEQYF.

The chain employs TRBV28 and TRBJ2-7; D is uncertain. In germline, CDR1 is MDHEN, CDR2 SYDVKM. The CDR3 totals 11 residues. V lost 4 bases and J lost 3, with 4 bases in between. In DNA, the CDR3 is TGTGCCAGCAGTTGGGACTACGAGCAGTACTTC. Translating it yields CASSWDYEQYF.

The rearrangement joins TRBV7-2 to TRBJ2-7; 9 nucleotides match TRBD2. The germline CDR1 and CDR2 sequences are SGHTA and FQGNSA. V lost 5 bases and J lost 1; bases outside the gene matches: 9. The CDR3 runs to 16 residues. In DNA, the CDR3 is TGTGCCAGCAGCCTCCGGACTAGCGCAATTTCCTACGAGCAGTACTTC. Translating gives CASSLRTSAISYEQYF.

In DNA form, the CDR3 reads TGCGCCAGCAGCTTCTCGACGGGACAGGGGCGCTCCTACGAGCAGTACTTC. The encoded protein is CASSFSTGQGRSYEQYF. The gene calls are TRBV10-1 and TRBJ2-7; TRBD1 aligns across 10 bases. V gave up 6 bases and J gave up 0 bases; unmatched junction bases: 11. Germline V gene data show CDR1 as WNHNN and CDR2 as SYGVQD (reference sequence). This CDR3 has 17 amino acids.

The chain links TRBV4-2 to TRBJ1-6; D may be TRBD1 (5 bases). Germline V CDR1 and CDR2: LGHNA, YNFKEQ. This CDR3 is 16 amino acids long. With 0 bases removed from V and 4 bases from J, the gap between germline ends came to 10 bases. CDR3 DNA: TGTGCCAGCAGCCAAGAAGGGAGGGGATATAATTCACCCCTCCACTTT. Its protein is CASSQEGRGYNSPLHF.

V and J are TRBV9 and TRBJ1-4; 7 positions match TRBD1. The CDR3 has 14 residues. Trimming cost V 3 bases and J 4 bases; bases outside gene matches: 3. Germline V gene data show CDR1 as SGDLS and CDR2 as YYNGEE. As DNA, the CDR3 is TGTGCCAGCAGCGCCGGGACAGTTAATGAAAAACTGTTTTTT. It codes for CASSAGTVNEKLFF. The whole variable domain, filled in from reference TRBV9 and TRBJ1-4, reads DSGVTQTPKHLITATGQRVTLRCSPRSGDLSVYWYQQSLDQGLQFLIQYYNGEERAKGNILERFSAQQFPDLHSELNLSSLELGDSALYFCASSAGTVNEKLFFGSGTQLSVL.